This TCR beta chain was identified during a study of shared clonotypes between healthy human individuals. Findings of the study overall: Only blood was sampled; tissue repertoires likely differ.

The authors ran unsorted PBMC replicate PCRs on around 320 ng DNA, 25,000 to 35,000 T cell genomes. Assay used: immunoSEQ multiplex PCR; TCRdb lists only in-frame clones, some missing. The data contain 450,000 to 500,000 clones, approximately 80% of them singletons. For unsorted samples, genomic DNA was extracted from around 88 million PBMCs. The CDR3 has 14 amino acids. From germline, CDR1 is LNHDA and CDR2 SQIVND (reference sequence). The V and J ends lost 3 bases and 6 bases, in that order; junction bases with no gene match: 3. As for this clone: No antigen is known for it. In the same sample, other DNA sequences code for this CDR3.

The source is a woman aged 40 to 50 in good health. Some clones in this sample may be carry-over from other donors' samples. V usage is TRBV19 and J usage is TRBJ2-2; TRBD2 aligns across 8 bases. The sample was PBMCs. CDR3 in DNA: TGTGCCAGTAGTATCCCGGGACTAGCCGGGGAGCTGTTTTTT. Encoded protein: CASSIPGLAGELFF.